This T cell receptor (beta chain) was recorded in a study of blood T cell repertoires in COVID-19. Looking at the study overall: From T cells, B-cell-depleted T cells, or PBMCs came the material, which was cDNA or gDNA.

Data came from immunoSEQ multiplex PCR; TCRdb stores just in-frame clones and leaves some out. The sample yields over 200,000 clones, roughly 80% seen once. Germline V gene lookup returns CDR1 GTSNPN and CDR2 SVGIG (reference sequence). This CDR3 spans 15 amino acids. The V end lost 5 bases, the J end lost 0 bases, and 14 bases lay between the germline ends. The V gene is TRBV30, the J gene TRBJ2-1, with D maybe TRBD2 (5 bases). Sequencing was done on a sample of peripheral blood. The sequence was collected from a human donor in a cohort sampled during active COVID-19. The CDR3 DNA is TGTGCCTGGGGCGGAGCGAGCGGCTCCTACAATGAGCAGTTCTTC. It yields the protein CAWGGASGSYNEQFF.